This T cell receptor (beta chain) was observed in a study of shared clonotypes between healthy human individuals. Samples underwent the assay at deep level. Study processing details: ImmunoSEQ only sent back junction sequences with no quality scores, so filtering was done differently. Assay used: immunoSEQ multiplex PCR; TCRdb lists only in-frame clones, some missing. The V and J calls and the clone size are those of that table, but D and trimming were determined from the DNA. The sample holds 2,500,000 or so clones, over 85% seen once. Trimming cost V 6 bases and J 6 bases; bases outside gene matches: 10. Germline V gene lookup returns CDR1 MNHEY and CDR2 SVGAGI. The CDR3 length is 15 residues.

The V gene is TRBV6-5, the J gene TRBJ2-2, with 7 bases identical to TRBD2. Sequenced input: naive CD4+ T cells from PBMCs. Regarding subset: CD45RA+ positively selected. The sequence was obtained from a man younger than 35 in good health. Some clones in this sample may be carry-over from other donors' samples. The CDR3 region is CASSLTSLSSGELFF. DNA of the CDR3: TGTGCCAGCAGCCTGACTAGCCTTTCGTCCGGGGAGCTGTTTTTT.